This TCR beta chain was observed in a study of cytomegalovirus exposure and HLA in healthy donors. About the study: Of all 400 or so donors who were genotyped, 80% to 85% belonged to the Caucasian-associated ancestry cluster.

Comments on this clone: As yet, its antigen is unknown.

The PCR was carried out with 60 Vbeta primers and 13 Jbeta primers. Measured with immunoSEQ multiplex PCR; TCRdb has only the in-frame clones, and not every one. Reported are tens of thousands of clones; the ten largest clones contain about 5%. Regarding donors, all were healthy bone marrow donors. Broader study findings: An analysis that was carried out later associated fewer than 20,000 TCR beta sequences with HLA alleles at 0.05 false discovery rate.

There are 16 residues in the CDR3. V lost 3 bases, J lost 2 bases, and 17 bases lay in between. Germline values: CDR1 SGHRS, CDR2 YFSETQ. V is TRBV5-1 and J is TRBJ2-5, with TRBD2 as a possible D gene (6 bases). This TCR was sampled from a woman in her forties in good health and CMV-seropositive. Specimen: PBMCs. DNA for the CDR3: TGCGCCAGCAGCTCCAACTCGCCTAGCGCACAAGAGACCCAGTACTTC. Translating gives CASSSNSPSAQETQYF.